This TCR beta chain stems from a study of hypomethylating agent response in myelodysplastic syndrome. V was shortened by 8 bases and J by 1 base, with 14 bases between the two germline ends. Germline CDR1 MNHEY, CDR2 SMNVEV (reference sequence). The CDR3 has 14 residues. Some clones are missing from TCRdb's copy, which holds only in-frame ones; the method was immunoSEQ multiplex PCR. This table holds about 6,000 clones, about 80% found once. The sample was bone marrow, taken before or after starting hypomethylating agent treatment for myelodysplastic syndrome (not recorded which). The chain employs TRBV27 and TRBJ1-1; D unclear. The receptor's source is a human donor with myelodysplastic syndrome. The CDR3 nucleotides read TGTGCCAGCCGCCCCCTTTCACGGAACACTGAAGCTTTCTTT. Its protein is CASRPLSRNTEAFF.